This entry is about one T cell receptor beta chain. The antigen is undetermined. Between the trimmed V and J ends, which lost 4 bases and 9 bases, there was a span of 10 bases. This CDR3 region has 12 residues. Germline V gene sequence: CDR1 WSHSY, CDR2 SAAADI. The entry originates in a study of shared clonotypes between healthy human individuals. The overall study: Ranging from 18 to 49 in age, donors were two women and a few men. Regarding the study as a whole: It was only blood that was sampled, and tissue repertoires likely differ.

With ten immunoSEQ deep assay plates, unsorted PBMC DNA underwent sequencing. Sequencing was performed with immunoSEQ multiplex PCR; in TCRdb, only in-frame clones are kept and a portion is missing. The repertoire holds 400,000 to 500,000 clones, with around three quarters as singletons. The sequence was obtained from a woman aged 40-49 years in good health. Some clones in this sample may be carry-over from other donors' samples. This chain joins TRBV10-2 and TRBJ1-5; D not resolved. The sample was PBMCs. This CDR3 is CASSAESRPQHF. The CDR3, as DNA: TGCGCCAGCAGTGCCGAGAGCAGGCCCCAGCATTTT.